Presented here are 2 T cell receptor beta chains from one specimen sequenced in a study of spatial heterogeneity in lung cancer. TCRdb called the 5' RACE reads again in MiXCR, with one record for every CDR3 protein. The sample yields 30,000 to 45,000 distinct CDR3 sequences, roughly 5% seen once. Time point: sample taken at primary tumor resection. Unsorted tumor, nontumor lung tissue or cryopreserved PBMC supplied the whole RNA. Sequences were derived from PBMCs, sampled at surgery. The receptors derive from a female donor with early-stage non-small cell lung cancer.

This clonotype was picked up many times. The CDR3 loop is CASSEQGSENTEAFF. CDR3 DNA: TGTGCCAGCAGTGAACAGGGATCGGAGAACACTGAAGCTTTCTTT. The genes are TRBV2 and TRBJ1-1; D is perhaps TRBD1 (5 bases). With 2 bases removed from V and 1 base from J, the gap between germline ends came to 11 bases. Germline V gene data show CDR1 as SNHLY and CDR2 as FYNNEI. The CDR3 has 15 amino acids.

This clonotype was seen at least ten times. The rearrangement uses TRBV6-5 and TRBJ1-5; D remains unclear. V lost 2 bases and J lost 4, with 6 bases in between. This CDR3 contains 13 residues. Germline assignment: CDR1 MNHEY and CDR2 SVGAGI. As DNA, the CDR3 is TGTGCCAGCAGTTACGTCCAGAATCAGCCCCAGCATTTT. This sequence encodes CASSYVQNQPQHF.